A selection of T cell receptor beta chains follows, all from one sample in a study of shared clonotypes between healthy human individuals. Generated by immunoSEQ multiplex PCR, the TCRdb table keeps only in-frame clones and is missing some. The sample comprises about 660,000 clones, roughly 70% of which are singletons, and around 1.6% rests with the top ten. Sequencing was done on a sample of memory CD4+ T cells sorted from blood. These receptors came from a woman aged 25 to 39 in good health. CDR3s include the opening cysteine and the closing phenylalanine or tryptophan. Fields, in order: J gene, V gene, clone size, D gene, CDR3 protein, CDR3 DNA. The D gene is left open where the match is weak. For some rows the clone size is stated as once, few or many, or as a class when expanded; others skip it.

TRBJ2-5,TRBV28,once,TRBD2,CASSLAGAETQYF,TGTGCCAGCAGTTTAGCGGGAGCAGAGACCCAGTACTTC
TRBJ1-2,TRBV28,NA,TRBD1,CASSAGTGYGYTF,TGTGCCAGCAGCGCCGGGACAGGGTATGGCTACACCTTC
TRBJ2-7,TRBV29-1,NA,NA,CSAVKTGTSSYEQYF,TGCAGCGCCGTAAAGACAGGCACGAGCTCCTACGAGCAGTACTTC
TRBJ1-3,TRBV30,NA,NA,CAWSLLGNTIYF,TGTGCCTGGAGTTTGTTAGGAAACACCATATATTTT
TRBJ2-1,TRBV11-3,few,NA,CASSPSRAFYNEQFF,TGTGCCAGCAGCCCCAGCAGGGCTTTCTACAATGAGCAGTTCTTC
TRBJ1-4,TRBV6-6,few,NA,CAGSQGPNEKLFF,TGTGCCGGCAGTCAAGGGCCTAATGAAAAACTGTTTTTT
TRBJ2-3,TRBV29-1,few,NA,CSVEASIRADTQYF,TGCAGCGTTGAGGCCTCAATACGGGCAGATACGCAGTATTTT
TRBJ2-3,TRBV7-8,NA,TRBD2,CASRTSGRADTQYF,TGTGCCAGCAGGACTAGCGGGAGGGCAGATACGCAGTATTTT
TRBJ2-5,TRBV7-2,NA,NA,CASSQQPGLRETQYF,TGTGCCAGCAGCCAACAGCCCGGACTACGAGAGACCCAGTACTTC
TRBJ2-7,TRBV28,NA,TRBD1,CASTRQGPSEQYF,TGTGCCAGCACTAGACAGGGACCGTCCGAGCAGTACTTC
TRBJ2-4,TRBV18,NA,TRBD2,CASSQGLARLQYF,TGTGCCAGCTCACAAGGACTAGCGCGACTTCAGTACTTC
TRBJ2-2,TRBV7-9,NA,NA,CASILTVTGELFF,TGTGCCAGCATTTTAACCGTCACCGGGGAGCTGTTTTTT
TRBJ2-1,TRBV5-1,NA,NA,CASSSLTSRGQFF,TGCGCCAGCAGCTCGCTAACTTCACGTGGACAGTTCTTC
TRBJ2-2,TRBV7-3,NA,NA,CASSPNRNTGELFF,TGTGCCAGCAGCCCAAACCGGAACACCGGGGAGCTGTTTTTT
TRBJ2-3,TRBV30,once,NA,CAWGREVDTQYF,TGTGCCTGGGGAAGGGAGGTAGATACGCAGTATTTT
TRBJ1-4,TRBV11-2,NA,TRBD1,CASSNQPGQNEKLFF,TGTGCCAGCAGCAATCAACCGGGACAGAATGAAAAACTGTTTTTT
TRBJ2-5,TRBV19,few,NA,CAVSQGPDRAQYF,TGTGCCGTTTCCCAGGGTCCCGATAGGGCCCAGTACTTC
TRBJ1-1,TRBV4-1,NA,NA,CASSQDGRGMFMNTEAFF,TGCGCCAGCAGCCAAGATGGCCGAGGGATGTTTATGAACACTGAAGCTTTCTTT
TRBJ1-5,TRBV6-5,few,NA,CASSYGEEGQPQHF,TGTGCCAGCAGTTACGGGGAGGAGGGTCAGCCCCAGCATTTT
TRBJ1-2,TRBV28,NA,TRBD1,CASRLRTGDGYTF,TGTGCCAGCAGACTTAGGACAGGGGATGGCTACACCTTC
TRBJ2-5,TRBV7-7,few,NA,CASSTDRQETQYF,TGTGCCAGCAGTACCGACAGGCAAGAGACCCAGTACTTC
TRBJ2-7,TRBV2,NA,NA,CASSGRAPLSYEQYF,TGTGCCAGCAGTGGCCGGGCCCCTTTGAGTTACGAGCAGTACTTC
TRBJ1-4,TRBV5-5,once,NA,CASSRQLLNEKLFF,TGTGCCAGCAGCCGACAGTTACTAAATGAAAAACTGTTTTTT
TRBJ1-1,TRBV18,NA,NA,CASSPSGYTEAFF,TGTGCCAGCTCACCTTCAGGTTACACTGAAGCTTTCTTT
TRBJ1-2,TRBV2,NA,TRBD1,CASTVTGGANYGYTF,TGTGCCAGCACCGTAACAGGGGGAGCTAACTATGGCTACACCTTC
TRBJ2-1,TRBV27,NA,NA,CASSLSGGVSEQFF,TGTGCCAGCAGTTTATCTGGGGGAGTAAGCGAGCAGTTCTTC
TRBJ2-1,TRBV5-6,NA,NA,CASSFKNNEQFF,TGTGCCAGCAGCTTTAAGAACAATGAGCAGTTCTTC
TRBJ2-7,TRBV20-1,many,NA,CSAAQNYEQYF,TGCAGTGCTGCCCAAAACTACGAGCAGTACTTC
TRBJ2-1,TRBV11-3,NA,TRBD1,CASSSPGTGVDNEQFF,TGTGCCAGCAGCTCACCAGGGACAGGGGTCGACAATGAGCAGTTCTTC
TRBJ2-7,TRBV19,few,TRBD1,CASSKGAKDEQYF,TGTGCCAGTAGTAAGGGGGCGAAGGACGAGCAGTACTTC
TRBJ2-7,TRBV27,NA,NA,CASKPHPGRVNEQYF,TGTGCCAGTAAACCCCACCCGGGCAGGGTTAACGAGCAGTACTTC
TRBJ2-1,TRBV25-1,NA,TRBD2,CASSEESGSEDEQFF,TGTGCCAGCAGTGAGGAAAGCGGGAGTGAGGATGAGCAGTTCTTC
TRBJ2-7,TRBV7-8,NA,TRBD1,CASRTTPGQGNEQYF,TGTGCCAGCAGGACAACCCCGGGACAGGGGAACGAGCAGTACTTC
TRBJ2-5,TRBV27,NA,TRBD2,CASGSSGAGEETQYF,TGTGCCAGCGGGTCCAGTGGGGCGGGAGAAGAGACCCAGTACTTC
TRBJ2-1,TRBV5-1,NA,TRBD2,CASSLETLAGYNEQFF,TGCGCCAGCAGCTTGGAAACTCTAGCGGGTTACAATGAGCAGTTCTTC
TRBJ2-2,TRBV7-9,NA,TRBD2,CASSLAAGHTGELFF,TGTGCCAGCAGCTTAGCAGCGGGACACACCGGGGAGCTGTTTTTT
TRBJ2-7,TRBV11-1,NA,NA,CASSLLQGINEQYF,TGTGCCAGCAGCTTATTGCAGGGCATCAACGAGCAGTACTTC
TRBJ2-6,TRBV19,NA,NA,CASSIRAPLQGRPSGANVLTF,TGTGCCAGTAGTATCCGGGCGCCGTTGCAGGGCCGTCCTTCTGGGGCCAACGTCCTGACTTTC
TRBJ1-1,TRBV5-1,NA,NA,CASSLGGHSNTEAFF,TGCGCCAGCAGCTTGGGGGGACATTCGAACACTGAAGCTTTCTTT
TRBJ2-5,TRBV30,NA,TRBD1,CAWRPTGGELKETQYF,TGTGCCTGGAGGCCCACAGGGGGCGAGCTTAAAGAGACCCAGTACTTC
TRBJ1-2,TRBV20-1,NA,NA,CSAGDGYGYTF,TGCAGTGCTGGCGACGGCTATGGCTACACCTTC
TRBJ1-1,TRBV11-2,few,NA,CASSLNTEAFF,TGTGCCAGCAGCCTTAACACTGAAGCTTTCTTT
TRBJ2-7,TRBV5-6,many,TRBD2,CASSHTVAGESYEQYF,TGTGCCAGCAGCCACACGGTAGCGGGAGAGTCCTACGAGCAGTACTTC
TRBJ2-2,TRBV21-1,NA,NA,CASSKCAVGELFF,TGTGCCAGCAGCAAATGTGCGGTCGGGGAGCTGTTTTTT
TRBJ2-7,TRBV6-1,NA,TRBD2,CASSPPGREGYEQYF,TGTGCCAGCAGTCCTCCTGGCAGGGAGGGCTACGAGCAGTACTTC
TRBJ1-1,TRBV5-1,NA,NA,CASSSDGRFEAFF,TGCGCCAGCAGCTCCGACGGACGGTTTGAAGCTTTCTTT
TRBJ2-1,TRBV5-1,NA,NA,CASSIDQPKQFF,TGCGCCAGCAGCATAGACCAACCCAAGCAGTTCTTC
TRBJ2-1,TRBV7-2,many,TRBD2,CASSSYLAGGRNEQFF,TGTGCCAGCAGCTCCTATCTAGCGGGAGGTCGGAATGAGCAGTTCTTC
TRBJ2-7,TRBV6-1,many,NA,CASSEALLSGLYEQYF,TGTGCCAGCAGTGAAGCCTTACTTAGCGGACTCTACGAGCAGTACTTC
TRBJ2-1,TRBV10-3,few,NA,CAISAGPGIISYNEQFF,TGTGCCATCAGTGCGGGTCCAGGGATCATCTCCTACAATGAGCAGTTCTTC
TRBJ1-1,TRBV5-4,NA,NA,CASSLASGSNTEAFF,TGTGCCAGCAGCTTGGCGTCAGGATCGAACACTGAAGCTTTCTTT
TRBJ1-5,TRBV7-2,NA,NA,CASSPRTGTFSNQPQHF,TGTGCCAGCAGCCCCCGGACTGGGACATTTAGCAATCAGCCCCAGCATTTT
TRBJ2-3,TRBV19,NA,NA,CASRQGGSGRTDTQYF,TGTGCCAGTAGGCAGGGGGGTAGCGGGCGCACAGATACGCAGTATTTT
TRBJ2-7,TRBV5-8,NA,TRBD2,CASSLSGRAVEQYF,TGTGCCAGCAGCCTGAGCGGGAGGGCCGTCGAGCAGTACTTC
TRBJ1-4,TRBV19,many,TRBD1,CASSGRDSLNEKLFF,TGTGCCAGTAGTGGCCGGGACAGCCTTAATGAAAAACTGTTTTTT